This T cell receptor beta chain was sequenced during a study of cytomegalovirus exposure and HLA in healthy donors. PCR primers comprised 60 Vbeta and 13 Jbeta primers. In the original processing: In a later analysis, the count reached some 88 million unique TCR beta chains, with about 10 million shared. The data were produced by immunoSEQ multiplex PCR, yet TCRdb's version contains in-frame clones alone and is incomplete. That table supplies the V and J calls and clone size; D and trimming were determined from the DNA. The sample carries over 100,000 clones, under 85% recorded once. Germline CDR1 LNHDA, CDR2 SQIVND (reference sequence). CDR3 length: 14 residues. V shed 7 bases and J 1 base; nucleotides not matched to a gene: 6.

The receptor's source is a man aged 40-49 years in good health and CMV-seropositive. This chain links TRBV19 with TRBJ2-7; 8 positions match TRBD1. Material for sequencing was PBMCs. The CDR3 loop is CASKGTGPSYEQYF. The CDR3 region has the DNA TGTGCCAGTAAGGGGACAGGACCTTCCTACGAGCAGTACTTC.